These 14 T cell receptor beta chains share one sample of origin, sequenced in a study of cytomegalovirus exposure and HLA in healthy donors. The PCR had 60 Vbeta and 13 Jbeta primers. The assay was immunoSEQ multiplex PCR, and TCRdb's table has in-frame clones only and misses some. The table has 150,000 to 200,000 clones, roughly 80% seen once. What was sequenced was PBMCs. Every receptor here comes from a woman between 50 and 59 years old in good health and CMV-seronegative.

The chain uses TRBV7-9 and TRBJ2-3, with 10 bases identical to TRBD2. CDR1 SEHNR and CDR2 FQNEAQ come from the germline V gene (reference sequence). The CDR3 contains 16 residues. V shed 5 bases, J shed 9 bases, and the junction held 14 bases outside the gene matches. The CDR3 coding sequence is TGTGCCAGCAGCCTTGTAGCGGGGGGCCGTCGGGGGACGCAGTATTTT. It codes for CASSLVAGGRRGTQYF.

This clone turned up a few times. The chain employs TRBV6-1 and TRBJ2-2, with TRBD1 matching 7 bases. J was trimmed by 3 bases and V by 5 bases; bases with no gene match: 3. CDR1 is MNHNS and CDR2 is SASEGT in the germline V gene. The CDR3 contains 14 residues. CDR3 bases: TGTGCCAGCAGTCTGGACAGGTACACCGGGGAGCTGTTTTTT. Its translation is CASSLDRYTGELFF.

V usage is TRBV19 and J usage is TRBJ1-1; no definite D call. The CDR3 consists of 15 residues. V dropped 1 base and J dropped 0 bases, with 9 bases sitting between them. CDR1 LNHDA and CDR2 SQIVND come from the germline V gene (reference sequence). CDR3 sequence (DNA): TGTGCCAGTAGTATAGCCCCGGGGATGAACACTGAAGCTTTCTTT. Its protein is CASSIAPGMNTEAFF.

The J gene is TRBJ2-3, the V gene TRBV7-3, with D perhaps matching TRBD2 (6 bases). There are 17 residues in the CDR3. Germline assignment: CDR1 SGHTA and CDR2 FQGTGA. Between the trimmed V and J ends, which lost 0 bases and 0 bases, there was a span of 13 bases. The CDR3 sequence is CASSLTGTGASTDTQYF. CDR3 nucleotides: TGTGCCAGCAGCTTAACGGGGACGGGAGCTAGCACAGATACGCAGTATTTT.

A note on this clone: The sample carries other DNA sequences with the same CDR3. V and J are TRBV5-1 and TRBJ2-5; possible D gene TRBD2, 5 bases. The ends were cut back, 0 bases at V and 4 bases at J, with 7 bases in the middle. The CDR3 sequence is 13 residues long. Germline lookup yields CDR1 SGHRS and CDR2 YFSETQ. The CDR3 loop reads CASSLESGETQYF. As DNA, the CDR3 is TGCGCCAGCAGCTTGGAGAGCGGAGAGACCCAGTACTTC.

The rearrangement links TRBV7-2 to TRBJ1-1, with D possibly being TRBD1 (6 bases). V lost 5 bases to trimming and J lost 3 bases, with 19 bases between them. The CDR3 totals 16 residues. The V gene's germline CDR1 is SGHTA and CDR2 FQGNSA. This chain's CDR3 is CASSQTLKDRYTEAFF. CDR3 nucleotides: TGTGCCAGCAGCCAAACTCTCAAAGACAGGTACACTGAAGCTTTCTTT.

The gene calls are TRBV27 and TRBJ1-2, with 10 bases that match TRBD1. Germline V gives CDR1 MNHEY, CDR2 SMNVEV (reference sequence). CDR3 size: 14 residues. The V segment lost 6 bases and the J segment 8 bases; nucleotides outside the gene matches: 9. In DNA form, the CDR3 reads TGTGCCAGCAGGCCACGACAGGGGGCGCGGGGCTACACCTTC. Translating it yields CASRPRQGARGYTF.

The J gene is TRBJ2-7, the V gene TRBV18; 7 positions match TRBD2. Germline V gene data show CDR1 as KGHSH and CDR2 as LQKENI. The ends lost 6 bases at V and 4 bases at J; junction bases unmatched: 12. This CDR3 has 15 residues. This CDR3 is CASSEGRGYPYEQYF. CDR3 DNA: TGTGCCAGCTCGGAGGGGAGGGGATACCCTTACGAGCAGTACTTC.

This clone was seen a single time. The genes are TRBV9 and TRBJ1-2; D perhaps matches TRBD1 (6 bases). The germline gives CDR1 SGDLS, CDR2 YYNGEE. CDR3 length equals 16 residues. The ends were cut back, 6 bases at V and 2 bases at J, with 20 bases in the middle. CDR3 in amino acids: CASNRDPGTTNYGYTF. In DNA, the CDR3 is TGTGCCAGCAACCGGGACCCCGGGACAACGAACTATGGCTACACCTTC.

The chain has TRBV20-1 and TRBJ2-3; D not resolved. The CDR3 contains 11 residues. The V gene lost 1 base and the J gene lost 5 bases, with 4 bases spanning the gap. Germline V gene data show CDR1 as DFQATT and CDR2 as SNEGSKA (reference sequence). The CDR3 protein is CSARGGDTQYF. CDR3 DNA: TGCAGTGCTAGAGGCGGAGATACGCAGTATTTT.

CDR3 region: CASSTPGQGTYYEQYF. Written as DNA, the CDR3 is TGTGCCAGCAGCACCCCGGGACAGGGGACTTACTACGAGCAGTACTTC. The chain couples TRBV5-5 to TRBJ2-7; TRBD1 agrees at 10 bases. V shed 4 bases, J shed 3 bases, and the junction held 10 bases outside the gene matches. Germline CDR1 SGHKS, CDR2 YYEKEE (reference sequence). The CDR3 is made up of 16 amino acids.

The V call is TRBV9, the J call TRBJ2-3; 9 nucleotides agree with TRBD2. V lost 7 bases to trimming and J lost 0 bases; unmatched junction nucleotides: 3. This CDR3 contains 14 residues. Germline loops: CDR1 SGDLS, CDR2 YYNGEE. The CDR3 coding sequence is TGTGCCAGCGGGACTAGCCTTAGCACAGATACGCAGTATTTT. Translated, it gives CASGTSLSTDTQYF.

The chain carries TRBV25-1 and TRBJ1-1; 9 nucleotides align to TRBD1. This CDR3 is built from 15 residues. Germline V gene sequence: CDR1 MGHDK, CDR2 SYGVNS. The V and J ends lost 7 bases and 6 bases, in that order; junction bases with no gene match: 12. The CDR3 region is CASIPPPGQGSEAFF. CDR3 nucleotides: TGTGCCAGCATTCCTCCCCCGGGACAGGGTTCTGAAGCTTTCTTT.

The chain joins TRBV7-9 to TRBJ1-3; D is undetermined. CDR1 SEHNR and CDR2 FQNEAQ come from the germline V gene (reference sequence). V shed 4 bases and J shed 1 base, with 8 bases lying between them. The CDR3 loop spans 14 amino acids. The CDR3 spells CASSSTDSGNTIYF. As DNA, the CDR3 is TGTGCCAGCAGCTCGACTGATTCTGGAAACACCATATATTTT. Complete variable domain (other parts from reference TRBV7-9 and TRBJ1-3): DTGVSQNPRHKITKRGQNVTFRCDPISEHNRLYWYRQTLGQGPEFLTYFQNEAQLEKSRLLSDRFSAERPKGSFSTLEIQRTEQGDSAMYLCASSSTDSGNTIYFGEGSWLTVV.